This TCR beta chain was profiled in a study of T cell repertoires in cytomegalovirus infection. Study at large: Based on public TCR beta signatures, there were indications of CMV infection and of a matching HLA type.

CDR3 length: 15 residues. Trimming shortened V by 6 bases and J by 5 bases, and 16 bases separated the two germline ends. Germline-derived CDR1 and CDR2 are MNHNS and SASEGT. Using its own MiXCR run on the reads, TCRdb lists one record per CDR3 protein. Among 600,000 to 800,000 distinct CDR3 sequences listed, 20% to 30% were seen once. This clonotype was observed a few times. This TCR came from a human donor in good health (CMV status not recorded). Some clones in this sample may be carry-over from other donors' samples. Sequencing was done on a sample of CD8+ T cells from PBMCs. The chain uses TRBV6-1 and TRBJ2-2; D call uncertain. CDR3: CASSPGRERTGELFF. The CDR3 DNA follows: TGTGCCAGCAGCCCCGGAAGGGAAAGGACCGGGGAGCTGTTTTTT.